This TCR beta chain was sequenced during a study of T cell responses to AZD1222 COVID-19 vaccine. The germline CDR1 and CDR2 sequences are MNHNS and SASEGT. V shed 0 bases and J 5 bases; nucleotides not matched to a gene: 4. CDR3 length: 16 residues. Produced via immunoSEQ multiplex PCR; TCRdb's table is partial and in-frame only. Of some 150,000 clones in the sample, more than 75% were seen once. Study outcomes and limitations: Variant regions that are unmutated are reportedly the target of nearly half of spike-specific TCRs. Spike regions recognized by vaccine-associated CD4 TCRs spanned the protein, led by 160-218 and 743-854.

A remark on this clone: Its target is unknown.

This sequence joins TRBV6-1 and TRBJ2-3, with 11 bases matching TRBD2. The receptor was derived from an adult in good health. Sequencing used peripheral blood, obtained on day 0 of MenACWY control vaccination. CDR3 nucleotides: TGTGCCAGCAGTGAAGCGAAGACTAGCGGGGTAGATACGCAGTATTTT. This encodes CASSEAKTSGVDTQYF.